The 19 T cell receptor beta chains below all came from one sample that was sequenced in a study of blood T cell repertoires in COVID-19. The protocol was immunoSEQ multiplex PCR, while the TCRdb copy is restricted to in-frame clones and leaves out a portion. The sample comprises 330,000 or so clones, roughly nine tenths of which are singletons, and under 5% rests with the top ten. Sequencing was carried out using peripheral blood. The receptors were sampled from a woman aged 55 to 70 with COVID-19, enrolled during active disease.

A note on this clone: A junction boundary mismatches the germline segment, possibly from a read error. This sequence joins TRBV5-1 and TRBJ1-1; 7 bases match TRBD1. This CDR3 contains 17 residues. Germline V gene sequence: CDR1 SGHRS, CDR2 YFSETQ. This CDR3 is CASSLLPSRGPNTEASF. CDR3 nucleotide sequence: TGCGCCAGCAGCTTGCTCCCTTCTAGGGGGCCGAACACTGAAGCTTCCTTT.

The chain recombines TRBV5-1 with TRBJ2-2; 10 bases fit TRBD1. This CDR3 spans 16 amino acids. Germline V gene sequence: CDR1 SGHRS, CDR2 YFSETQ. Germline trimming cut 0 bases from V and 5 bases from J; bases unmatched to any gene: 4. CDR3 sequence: CASSLEGQGVTGELFF. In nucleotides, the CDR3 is TGCGCCAGCAGCTTGGAAGGACAGGGGGTGACCGGGGAGCTGTTTTTT.

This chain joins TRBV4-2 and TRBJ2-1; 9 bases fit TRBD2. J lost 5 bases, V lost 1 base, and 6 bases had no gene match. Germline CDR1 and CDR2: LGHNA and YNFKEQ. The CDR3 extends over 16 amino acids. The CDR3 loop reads CASSQAGVAGDNEQFF. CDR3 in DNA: TGTGCCAGCAGCCAAGCTGGGGTAGCGGGGGACAATGAGCAGTTCTTC.

CDR3 nucleotide sequence: TGTGCCAGCAGGAGCGGAGGGGGCGAGTACGAGCAGTACTTC. The encoded protein is CASRSGGGEYEQYF. The chain couples TRBV6-5 to TRBJ2-7; D possibly corresponds to TRBD1 (7 bases). V gave up 6 bases and J gave up 4 bases, with 16 bases separating them. CDR1 MNHEY and CDR2 SVGAGI come from the germline V gene. The CDR3 spans 14 residues.

This CDR3 is CASSSWTSGGPSQETQYF. The CDR3 DNA sequence: TGTGCCAGCAGTTCGTGGACTAGCGGGGGGCCCTCCCAAGAGACCCAGTACTTC. This chain uses TRBV28 with TRBJ2-5; 14 bases align to TRBD2. Germline V lookup: CDR1 MDHEN, CDR2 SYDVKM. This CDR3 is built from 18 residues. V was pared by 4 bases and J by 1 base, with 8 bases of the junction left unmatched.

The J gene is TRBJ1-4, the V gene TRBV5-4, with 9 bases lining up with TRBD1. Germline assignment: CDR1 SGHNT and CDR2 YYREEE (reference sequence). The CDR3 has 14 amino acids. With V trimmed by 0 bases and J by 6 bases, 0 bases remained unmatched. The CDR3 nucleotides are TGTGCCAGCAGCTTGGACAGGGGGCATGAAAAACTGTTTTTT. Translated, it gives CASSLDRGHEKLFF.

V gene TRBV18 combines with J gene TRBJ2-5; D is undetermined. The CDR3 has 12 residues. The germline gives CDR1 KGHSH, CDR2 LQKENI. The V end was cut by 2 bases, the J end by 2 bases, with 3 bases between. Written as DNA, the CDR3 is TGTGCCAGCTCACCATCTCAAGAGACCCAGTACTTC. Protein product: CASSPSQETQYF.

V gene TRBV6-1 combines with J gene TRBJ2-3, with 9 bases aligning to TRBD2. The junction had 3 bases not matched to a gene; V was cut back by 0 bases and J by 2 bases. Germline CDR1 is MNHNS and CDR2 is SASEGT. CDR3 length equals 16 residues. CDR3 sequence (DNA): TGTGCCAGCAGTGAAGCTAAGCGGGGGGCCACAGATACGCAGTATTTT. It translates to CASSEAKRGATDTQYF.

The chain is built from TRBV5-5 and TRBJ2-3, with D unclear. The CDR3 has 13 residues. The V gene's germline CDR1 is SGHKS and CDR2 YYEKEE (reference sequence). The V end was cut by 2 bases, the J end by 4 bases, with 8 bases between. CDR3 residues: CASSFPGPDTQYF. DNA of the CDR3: TGTGCCAGCAGCTTTCCGGGTCCAGATACGCAGTATTTT.

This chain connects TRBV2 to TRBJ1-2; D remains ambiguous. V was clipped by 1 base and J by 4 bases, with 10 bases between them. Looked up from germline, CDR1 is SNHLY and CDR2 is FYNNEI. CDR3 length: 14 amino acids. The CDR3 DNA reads TGTGCCAGCAGTGAAGGCAGAATAATCTATGGCTACACCTTC. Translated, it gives CASSEGRIIYGYTF.

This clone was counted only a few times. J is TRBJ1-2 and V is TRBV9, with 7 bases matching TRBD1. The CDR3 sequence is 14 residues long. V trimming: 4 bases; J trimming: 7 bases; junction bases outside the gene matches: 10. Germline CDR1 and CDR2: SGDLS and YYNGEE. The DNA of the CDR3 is TGTGCCAGCAGCCCCCGTGGAGGGGGCTTTGGCTACACCTTC. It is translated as CASSPRGGGFGYTF.

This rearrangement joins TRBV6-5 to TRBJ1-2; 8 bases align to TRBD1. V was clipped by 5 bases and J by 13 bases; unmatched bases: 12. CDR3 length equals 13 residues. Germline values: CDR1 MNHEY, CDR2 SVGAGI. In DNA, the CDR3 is TGTGCCAGCAGTCCCGAGACAGGGGTCTTGCTCACCTTC. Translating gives CASSPETGVLLTF.

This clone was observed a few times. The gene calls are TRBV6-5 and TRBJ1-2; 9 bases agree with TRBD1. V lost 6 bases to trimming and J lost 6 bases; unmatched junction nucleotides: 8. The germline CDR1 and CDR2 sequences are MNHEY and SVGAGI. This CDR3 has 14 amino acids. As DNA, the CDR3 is TGTGCCAGCAGACGCACAGGGGGCGGTAATGGCTACACCTTC. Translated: CASRRTGGGNGYTF.

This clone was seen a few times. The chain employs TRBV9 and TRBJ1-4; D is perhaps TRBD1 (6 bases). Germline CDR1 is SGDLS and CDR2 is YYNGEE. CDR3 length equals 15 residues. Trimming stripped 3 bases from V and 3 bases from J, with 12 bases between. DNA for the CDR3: TGTGCCAGCAGCGCCCTACAGGGTTCTAATGAAAAACTGTTTTTT. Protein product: CASSALQGSNEKLFF.

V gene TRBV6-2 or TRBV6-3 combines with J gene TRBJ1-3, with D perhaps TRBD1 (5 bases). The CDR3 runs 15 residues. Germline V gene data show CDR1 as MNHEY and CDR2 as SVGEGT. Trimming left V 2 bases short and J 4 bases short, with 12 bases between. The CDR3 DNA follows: TGTGCCAGCAGTTACCAGGGCCGAGGAGGAAACACCATATATTTT. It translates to CASSYQGRGGNTIYF.

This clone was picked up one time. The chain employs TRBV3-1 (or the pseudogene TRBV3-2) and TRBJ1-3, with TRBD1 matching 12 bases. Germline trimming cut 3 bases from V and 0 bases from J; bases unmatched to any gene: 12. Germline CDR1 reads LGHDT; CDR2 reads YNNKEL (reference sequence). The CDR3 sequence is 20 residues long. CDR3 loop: CASSHAGTGGVGSSGNTIYF. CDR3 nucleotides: TGTGCCAGCAGCCATGCCGGGACAGGGGGCGTGGGTAGCTCTGGAAACACCATATATTTT.

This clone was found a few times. The CDR3, as DNA: TGTGCCAGCAGCTCGACATCCGAAAAACTGTTTTTT. It translates to CASSSTSEKLFF. The gene calls are TRBV7-9 and TRBJ1-4; the D is unclear. The CDR3 runs to 12 residues. Germline V gene data show CDR1 as SEHNR and CDR2 as FQNEAQ (reference sequence). With 4 bases removed from V and 8 bases from J, the gap between germline ends came to 8 bases.

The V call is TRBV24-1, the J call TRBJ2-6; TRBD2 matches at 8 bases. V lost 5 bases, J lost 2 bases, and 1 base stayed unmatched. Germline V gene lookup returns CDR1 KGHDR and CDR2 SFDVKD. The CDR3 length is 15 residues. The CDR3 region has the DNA TGTGCCACCAGTGCCGGGGGGGCTGGGGCCAACGTCCTGACTTTC. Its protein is CATSAGGAGANVLTF.

Written as DNA, the CDR3 is TGTGCCAGCAGCTCCCAATTAGCCTACTCTGGGGCCAACGTCCTGACTTTC. Amino acid sequence: CASSSQLAYSGANVLTF. The chain is built from TRBV7-2 and TRBJ2-6; D gene uncertain. The length of the CDR3 is 17 residues. The germline V gene encodes CDR1 SGHTA and CDR2 FQGNSA. V dropped 4 bases and J dropped 0 bases, with 13 bases sitting between them.